This T cell receptor (beta chain) stems from a study of glioma-infiltrating T cells. TCR alpha and beta CDR3 regions were amplified from RNA using iRepertoire nested multiplex PCR. One entry per CDR3 protein, called by TCRdb with MiXCR from the multiplex PCR reads. Of around 170,000 distinct CDR3 sequences detected, more than 35% appear once; the ten largest clones hold under 6.5%. The CDR3 consists of 12 residues. Germline assignment: CDR1 SQVTM and CDR2 ANQGSEA. Between the trimmed V and J ends, which lost 7 bases and 6 bases, there was a span of 12 bases. V and J are TRBV29-1 and TRBJ2-2, with D perhaps matching TRBD2 (5 bases). The TCR comes from a human donor with low-grade glioma or glioblastoma, undergoing nonglioma brain surgery, or in good health (not recorded which). The sequencing sample was made of glioma tissue, nonneoplastic brain tissue, or PBMCs (not recorded which). CDR3 sequence: CSAEESSGELFF. CDR3 coding DNA: TGCAGCGCGGAGGAGTCCTCCGGGGAGCTGTTTTTT.